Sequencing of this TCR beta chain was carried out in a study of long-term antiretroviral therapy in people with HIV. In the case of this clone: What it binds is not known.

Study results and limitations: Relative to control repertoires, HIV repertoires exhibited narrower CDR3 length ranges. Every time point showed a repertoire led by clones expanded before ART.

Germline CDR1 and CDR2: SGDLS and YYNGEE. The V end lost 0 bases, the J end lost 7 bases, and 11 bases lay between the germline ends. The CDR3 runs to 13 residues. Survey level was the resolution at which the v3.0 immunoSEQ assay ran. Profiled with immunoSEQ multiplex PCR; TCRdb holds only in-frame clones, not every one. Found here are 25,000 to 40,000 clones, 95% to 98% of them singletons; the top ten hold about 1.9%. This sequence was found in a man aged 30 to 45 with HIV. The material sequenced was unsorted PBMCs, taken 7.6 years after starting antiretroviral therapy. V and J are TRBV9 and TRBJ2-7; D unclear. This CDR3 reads CASSVDGASEQYF. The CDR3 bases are TGTGCCAGCAGCGTAGATGGAGCTTCGGAGCAGTACTTC.